This TCR beta chain was captured by sequencing in a study of cytomegalovirus exposure and HLA in healthy donors. 13 Jbeta primers and 60 Vbeta primers were used for the PCR. Profiled with immunoSEQ multiplex PCR; TCRdb holds only in-frame clones, not every one. This table has more than 100,000 clones, 60% to 80% appearing once. V dropped 6 bases and J dropped 1; count of bases not matched to a gene: 6. The CDR3 loop spans 17 amino acids. Germline loops: CDR1 WSHSY, CDR2 SAAADI. The receptor comes from a man aged 50 to 59 in good health and CMV-seropositive. The chain recombines TRBV10-2 with TRBJ2-7; 16 nucleotides match TRBD2. Sequencing was done on a sample of PBMCs. The CDR3 loop reads CASRSGLAGGRSYEQYF. The CDR3 DNA follows: TGCGCCAGCAGATCGGGACTAGCGGGAGGGAGGTCCTACGAGCAGTACTTC.